Listed here is a single T cell receptor beta chain. Antigen unknown. Treatment of the sample: oral pan-JAK inhibitor, 5-10 mg twice daily. These data belong to a study of CD8+ T cells in alopecia areata. Once RNA had been extracted, it was reverse transcribed into cDNA to act as the sequencing template. Here immunoSEQ multiplex PCR was the method, and the copy in TCRdb shows in-frame clones only, minus some. This sample has fewer than 350,000 clones, with about 62% found just once. Study outcomes and limitations: It was less clear whether patients shared TCRs than it was in mice, possibly because of HLA.

With 2 bases removed from V and 7 bases from J, the gap between germline ends came to 9 bases. The CDR3 has 13 amino acids. The germline CDR1 and CDR2 sequences are SNHLY and FYNNEI. This specimen was CD4+ T cells sorted from blood, taken at week 24, from a patient treated with tofacitinib. The sequence was obtained from a human donor with alopecia areata. The chain uses TRBV2 and TRBJ2-1; D is undetermined. The CDR3 nucleotides are TGTGCCAGCAGTGAATTCCCTAGGAATGAGCAGTTCTTC. This sequence encodes CASSEFPRNEQFF.